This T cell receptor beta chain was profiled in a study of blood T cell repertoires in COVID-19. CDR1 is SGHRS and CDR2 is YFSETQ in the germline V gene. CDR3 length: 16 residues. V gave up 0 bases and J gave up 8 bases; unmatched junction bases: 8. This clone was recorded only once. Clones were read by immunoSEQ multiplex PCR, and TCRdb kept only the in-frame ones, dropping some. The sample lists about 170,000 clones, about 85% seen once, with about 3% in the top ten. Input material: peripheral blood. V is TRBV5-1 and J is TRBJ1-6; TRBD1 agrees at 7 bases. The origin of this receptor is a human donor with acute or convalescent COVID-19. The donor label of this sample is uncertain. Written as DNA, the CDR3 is TGCGCCAGCAGCTTGGGTACGGGACAGTTTTATTCACCCCTCCACTTT. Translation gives CASSLGTGQFYSPLHF.